This T cell receptor beta chain was identified during a study of T cells in localized non-small cell lung cancer. Study-wide findings and caveats: Higher blood T cell density tracked longer overall survival.

This CDR3 has 18 residues. V shed 4 bases, J shed 5 bases, and the junction held 19 bases outside the gene matches. CDR1 and CDR2 (germline): SEHNR, FQNEAQ (reference sequence). Profiled with immunoSEQ multiplex PCR; TCRdb holds only in-frame clones, not every one. The sample lists 30,000 to 40,000 clones; roughly 90% were seen once. A note on this clone: Its cognate antigen is unknown.

This sequence was found in a woman aged 40 to 75 with stage I lung adenocarcinoma. This material consisted of peripheral blood, taken before any cancer treatment. The chain recombines TRBV7-9 with TRBJ1-2; 7 bases fit TRBD1. CDR3 residues: CASSSGGDSRAVGYGYTF. CDR3 DNA: TGTGCCAGCAGCTCAGGGGGTGACTCTCGGGCGGTAGGATATGGCTACACCTTC.